This entry lists 28 T cell receptor beta chains sequenced from one sample in a study of blood T cell repertoires in COVID-19. Measured with immunoSEQ multiplex PCR; TCRdb has only the in-frame clones, and not every one. The sample records 360,000 or so clones, 90% being singletons. Input material: peripheral blood. The receptor set was obtained from a man aged 18 to 29 with active or convalescent COVID-19.

The chain uses TRBV14 and TRBJ2-7; 9 positions agree with TRBD1. Germline assignment: CDR1 SGHDN and CDR2 FVKESK. This CDR3 spans 18 amino acids. Trimming removed 0 bases from V and 1 base from J; junction bases left unmatched: 10. The CDR3: CASSQESFSGQGSYEQYF. The CDR3 bases are TGTGCCAGCAGCCAAGAATCCTTTTCGGGACAGGGATCCTACGAGCAGTACTTC.

The chain combines TRBV6-1 with TRBJ2-7; D unclear. V dropped 0 bases and J dropped 1 base, with 10 bases sitting between them. Per germline, CDR1 MNHNS and CDR2 SASEGT. This CDR3 region has 15 residues. CDR3 bases: TGTGCCAGCAGTGAAGCCCGCCAGTCGTCCTACGAGCAGTACTTC. Translating gives CASSEARQSSYEQYF.

This clone appeared once. The V call is TRBV12-3 or TRBV12-4, the J call TRBJ1-1, with D possibly TRBD1 on 6 matching bases. The CDR3 length is 13 residues. Trimming pared 5 bases from V and 6 bases from J, leaving 13 bases between. This CDR3 reads CASSETGHPEAFF. DNA of the CDR3: TGTGCCAGCAGTGAAACGGGACATCCTGAAGCTTTCTTT.

This clone was observed a handful of times. Distinct nucleotide sequences in the sample also encode this CDR3. The chain combines TRBV20-1 with TRBJ1-4; 7 nucleotides line up with TRBD1. Germline V gene sequence: CDR1 DFQATT, CDR2 SNEGSKA (reference sequence). This CDR3 contains 15 residues. V lost 3 bases and J lost 1; bases outside the gene matches: 5. CDR3 nucleotides: TGCAGTGCTAGTTACAGGGGTGTAACTAATGAAAAACTGTTTTTT. As protein: CSASYRGVTNEKLFF.

The chain couples TRBV5-1 to TRBJ1-5; 7 bases agree with TRBD1. The germline V gene encodes CDR1 SGHRS and CDR2 YFSETQ. The CDR3 has 15 residues. The V gene end was trimmed by 4 bases and the J gene end by 3 bases; junction bases not matched to a gene: 7. The CDR3 nucleotides read TGCGCCAGCAGCCCGGAGGGGGCGAACAATCAGCCCCAGCATTTT. Translating gives CASSPEGANNQPQHF.

The chain has TRBV18 and TRBJ2-7; 7 bases match TRBD2. The V gene end was trimmed by 6 bases and the J gene end by 2 bases; junction bases not matched to a gene: 10. The CDR3 consists of 15 residues. Germline V gene data show CDR1 as KGHSH and CDR2 as LQKENI. The CDR3 nucleotides are TGTGCCAGCTCGACGGGGGGTTACCGTACCTACGAGCAGTACTTC. Its protein is CASSTGGYRTYEQYF.

This sequence joins TRBV7-6 and TRBJ2-7; the D gene is possibly TRBD1 (5 bases). Germline V gene sequence: CDR1 SGHVS, CDR2 FNYEAQ. CDR3 length equals 15 residues. V lost 0 bases and J lost 1, with 10 bases in between. This chain's CDR3 is CASSLAPDRSYEQYF. The CDR3 DNA is TGTGCCAGCAGCTTAGCCCCTGACAGATCCTACGAGCAGTACTTC.

The V call is TRBV5-4, the J call TRBJ1-6, with a weak D call TRBD1 (5 bases). The germline gives CDR1 SGHNT, CDR2 YYREEE (reference sequence). The CDR3 consists of 15 residues. V was cut by 2 bases and J by 5 bases, with 11 bases left in between. The CDR3 DNA reads as TGTGCCAGCAGCTTATGGACACGCAATAATTCACCCCTCCACTTT. As protein: CASSLWTRNNSPLHF.

The chain links TRBV3-1 (or the pseudogene TRBV3-2) to TRBJ2-1, with 11 bases that match TRBD2. V dropped 4 bases and J dropped 0; count of bases not matched to a gene: 11. The germline CDR1 and CDR2 sequences are LGHDT and YNNKEL (reference sequence). The CDR3 has 19 amino acids. DNA for the CDR3: TGTGCCAGCAGCCCGGTATTAGCGGGGGGGTGTAGCTCCTACAATGAGCAGTTCTTC. It is translated as CASSPVLAGGCSSYNEQFF.

The chain links TRBV5-8 to TRBJ2-1, with D possibly matching TRBD1 (5 bases). Per germline, CDR1 SGHTS and CDR2 YDEGEE. The CDR3 length is 15 residues. The ends were cut back, 3 bases at V and 0 bases at J, with 10 bases in the middle. The CDR3 reads CASSWRQSSYNEQFF. CDR3 sequence (DNA): TGTGCCAGCAGCTGGAGACAGAGCTCCTACAATGAGCAGTTCTTC.

The rearrangement joins TRBV7-9 to TRBJ2-7; 7 bases map to TRBD2. The ends lost 5 bases at V and 4 bases at J; junction bases unmatched: 8. The CDR3 is made up of 14 amino acids. The germline V gene has CDR1 SEHNR and CDR2 FQNEAQ (reference sequence). Written as DNA, the CDR3 is TGTGCCAGCAGCCCAAGGGAGGGCGGGTACGAGCAGTACTTC. Its translation: CASSPREGGYEQYF. Looking up the rest from reference TRBV7-9 and TRBJ2-7 gives the full variable domain: DTGVSQNPRHKITKRGQNVTFRCDPISEHNRLYWYRQTLGQGPEFLTYFQNEAQLEKSRLLSDRFSAERPKGSFSTLEIQRTEQGDSAMYLCASSPREGGYEQYFGPGTRLTVT.

The V call is TRBV9, the J call TRBJ2-3; the match to TRBD2 covers 10 bases. CDR1 and CDR2 from the germline V gene are SGDLS and YYNGEE. The CDR3 contains 17 residues. J was trimmed by 3 bases and V by 2 bases; bases with no gene match: 9. In nucleotides, the CDR3 is TGTGCCAGCAGCGTCATTCCTAGCGGGAGCGGGACAGATACGCAGTATTTT. Protein sequence: CASSVIPSGSGTDTQYF. Full variable domain (missing parts from reference TRBV9 and TRBJ2-3): DSGVTQTPKHLITATGQRVTLRCSPRSGDLSVYWYQQSLDQGLQFLIQYYNGEERAKGNILERFSAQQFPDLHSELNLSSLELGDSALYFCASSVIPSGSGTDTQYFGPGTRLTVL.

The chain recombines TRBV28 with TRBJ1-5; TRBD1 matches 9 bases. The CDR3 covers 17 residues. V lost 3 bases and J lost 4; bases outside the gene matches: 10. Germline CDR1 is MDHEN and CDR2 is SYDVKM. In DNA, the CDR3 is TGTGCCAGCAGTTTGAGGAACAGGGGGCTTGGAAATCAGCCCCAGCATTTT. Its translation: CASSLRNRGLGNQPQHF.

V gene TRBV14 combines with J gene TRBJ2-7; TRBD2 matches 11 bases. Germline V gene sequence: CDR1 SGHDN, CDR2 FVKESK. The J segment lost 2 bases and the V segment lost 4 bases, leaving 1 base of the junction unmatched. The CDR3 consists of 14 residues. The DNA for the CDR3 is TGTGCCAGCAGCCTAGCGGGGGGGCCCTACGAGCAGTACTTC. Its protein product is CASSLAGGPYEQYF.

This clone was found once. The CDR3 DNA is TGTGCCAGCAGCCCTCGGGGCGGGGGGGCGGTCTCGCAGTATTTT. This translates into CASSPRGGGAVSQYF. The chain carries TRBV11-2 and TRBJ2-3; TRBD2 aligns across 9 bases. The germline V gene has CDR1 SGHAT and CDR2 FQNNGV. Unmatched junction bases numbered 13, after V lost 5 bases and J lost 10 bases. This CDR3 contains 15 residues.

This clone has just one count. The chain recombines TRBV19 with TRBJ2-1; 9 bases are shared with TRBD1. The CDR3 has 15 residues. CDR1 and CDR2 from the germline V gene are LNHDA and SQIVND (reference sequence). With 6 bases clipped from V and 6 bases from J, the junction kept 9 bases outside the gene matches. The CDR3 is CASRTDRGVGNEQFF. The CDR3 region has the DNA TGTGCCAGTAGAACCGACAGGGGGGTGGGCAATGAGCAGTTCTTC.

The J gene is TRBJ2-1, the V gene TRBV4-2, with TRBD1 matching over 11 bases. Germline CDR1 is LGHNA and CDR2 is YNFKEQ. The CDR3 is 15 amino acids. J gave up 8 bases and V 4 bases, and 7 bases lay outside the gene matches. The CDR3, as DNA: TGTGCCAGCAGCCCGGGACAGGGGGTTGTGGATGAGCAGTTCTTC. Translating gives CASSPGQGVVDEQFF.

The chain recombines TRBV28 with TRBJ1-1, with 8 bases that match TRBD1. V gave up 3 bases and J gave up 8 bases; unmatched junction bases: 8. CDR1 MDHEN and CDR2 SYDVKM come from the germline V gene. The CDR3 has 14 amino acids. The CDR3 DNA reads TGTGCCAGCAGTTTGAGACAGGGGCCAGAAGAAGCTTTCTTT. This sequence encodes CASSLRQGPEEAFF.

The chain carries TRBV28 and TRBJ1-1, with a possible D match to TRBD1 (6 bases). Deletions cut 10 bases from V and 5 bases from J, with 17 bases between. From germline, CDR1 is MDHEN and CDR2 SYDVKM. This CDR3 has 13 amino acids. This CDR3 is CAIGGRGRTEAFF. CDR3 nucleotides: TGTGCCATTGGGGGCAGGGGTCGAACTGAAGCTTTCTTT.

This chain connects TRBV7-9 to TRBJ2-5; TRBD1 matches at 7 bases. The V gene end was trimmed by 5 bases and the J gene end by 1 base; junction bases not matched to a gene: 4. Germline V gene data show CDR1 as SEHNR and CDR2 as FQNEAQ (reference sequence). CDR3 length: 14 amino acids. This CDR3 is CASSPTGFQETQYF. The CDR3 bases are TGTGCCAGCAGCCCGACAGGGTTCCAAGAGACCCAGTACTTC. The full variable domain, in which reference TRBV7-9 and TRBJ2-5 provide the parts outside the CDR3, is DTGVSQNPRHKITKRGQNVTFRCDPISEHNRLYWYRQTLGQGPEFLTYFQNEAQLEKSRLLSDRFSAERPKGSFSTLEIQRTEQGDSAMYLCASSPTGFQETQYFGPGTRLLVL.

The chain is built from TRBV28 and TRBJ2-7; 9 bases line up with TRBD1. The CDR3 spans 14 residues. Germline trimming cut 7 bases from V and 3 bases from J; bases unmatched to any gene: 7. The germline gives CDR1 MDHEN, CDR2 SYDVKM. The CDR3 DNA sequence: TGTGCCAGCAACCGGGGACAGGGATTCTACGAGCAGTACTTC. Amino acids: CASNRGQGFYEQYF.

The chain uses TRBV18 and TRBJ2-1; 10 nucleotides agree with TRBD1. After removal of 3 bases from V and 3 bases from J, the junction contained 2 bases not matched to a gene. CDR1 is KGHSH, CDR2 LQKENI, per germline. The length of the CDR3 is 15 residues. Here the CDR3 reads CASSPGQGIYNEQFF. The CDR3 region has the DNA TGTGCCAGCTCACCGGGACAGGGGATCTACAATGAGCAGTTCTTC.

The CDR3 spells CASSGDSANTGELFF. CDR3 in DNA: TGTGCCAGCAGTGGCGACAGCGCGAACACCGGGGAGCTGTTTTTT. The chain couples TRBV2 to TRBJ2-2, with D possibly TRBD1 on 5 matching bases. CDR1 and CDR2 from the germline V gene are SNHLY and FYNNEI. This CDR3 has 15 residues. The ends were cut back, 4 bases at V and 0 bases at J, with 9 bases in the middle.

This clone came up once. The V call is TRBV28, the J call TRBJ2-7; D is uncertain. Trimming removed 5 bases from V and 4 bases from J, with 18 bases in between. Germline V CDR1 and CDR2: MDHEN, SYDVKM. The CDR3 length is 15 residues. Here the CDR3 reads CASSPEVVGSYEQYF. The CDR3 bases are TGTGCCAGCAGTCCCGAGGTAGTTGGTTCTTACGAGCAGTACTTC. Full variable domain (outside the CDR3, taken from reference TRBV28 and TRBJ2-7): DVKVTQSSRYLVKRTGEKVFLECVQDMDHENMFWYRQDPGLGLRLIYFSYDVKMKEKGDIPEGYSVSREKKERFSLILESASTNQTSMYLCASSPEVVGSYEQYFGPGTRLTVT.

The chain employs TRBV9 and TRBJ1-2; D might be TRBD1 (6 bases). Trimming pared 4 bases from V and 2 bases from J, leaving 9 bases between. CDR1 SGDLS and CDR2 YYNGEE come from the germline V gene. This CDR3 is 13 amino acids long. The DNA of the CDR3 is TGTGCCAGCAGCCTGGACAGAAACTATGGCTACACCTTC. Residues: CASSLDRNYGYTF.

The rearrangement joins TRBV19 to TRBJ1-5, with D maybe TRBD1 (6 bases). CDR1 is LNHDA, CDR2 SQIVND, per germline (reference sequence). This CDR3 is 18 amino acids long. Trimming left V 6 bases short and J 5 bases short, with 26 bases between. The CDR3: CASSSQGPGGAEYQPQHF. CDR3 nucleotides: TGTGCCAGTAGCTCTCAGGGGCCGGGTGGCGCCGAGTATCAGCCCCAGCATTTT.

With regard to this clone: The junction departs from the called germline gene at one end, perhaps through a read error. The same CDR3 is also encoded by other DNA sequences in this sample. The chain recombines TRBV6-6 with TRBJ1-2; D gene ambiguous. This CDR3 contains 14 residues. Germline V lookup: CDR1 MNHNY, CDR2 SVGAGI (reference sequence). The CDR3 DNA is TGTGCCAGCAGCTACTCGCACAGATCCTATGGCTACACCTTC. Protein product: CASSYSHRSYGYTF.

V gene TRBV4-2 combines with J gene TRBJ1-2; D perhaps matches TRBD1 (6 bases). This CDR3 comprises 16 residues. Trimming stripped 0 bases from V and 4 bases from J, with 15 bases between. Germline CDR1 reads LGHNA; CDR2 reads YNFKEQ. CDR3 region: CASSQDPGGLGYGYTF. Written as DNA, the CDR3 is TGTGCCAGCAGCCAAGACCCGGGGGGGCTCGGCTATGGCTACACCTTC.